Sequencing of this TCR beta chain was carried out in a study of TIL therapy for anti-PD-1-resistant metastatic lung cancer. For the study at large: Tumors carried a median roughly 1.5 non-synonymous mutations per megabase.

Points on this clone: What it recognizes is unknown.

The sample's time point: pre-treatment sample, taken before nivolumab and TIL therapy. Pleural nodules or supraclavicular lymph nodes made up most of the excised metastases sampled. This CDR3 contains 16 residues. CDR1 and CDR2 from the germline V gene are LGHNA and YSLEER. Deletions cut 0 bases from V and 0 bases from J, with 8 bases between. The immunoSEQ assay was v3. Libraries were sequenced to 1.5 million to 2.5 million read pairs (survey) or about 5-6.5 million (deep). TCRdb's table, derived via immunoSEQ multiplex PCR, lists solely in-frame clones and lacks some. The repertoire has roughly 92,000 clones, roughly 65% of them found once; the top ten carry around 9.9%. Findings of the study overall: This highly selected cohort may not generalize to typical lung cancer patients. Compared with baseline intratumoral T cells, expanded TIL cultures were more clonal and less diverse (approximately 6% vs 31%).

This chain uses TRBV4-3 with TRBJ2-2; unclear D gene. Sample: tumor tissue, taken at baseline. The TCR sequence derives from a person aged 25 to 79 with non-small cell lung cancer. This CDR3 reads CASSQDSAANTGELFF. CDR3 DNA sequence: TGCGCCAGCAGCCAAGATTCGGCAGCGAACACCGGGGAGCTGTTTTTT.